One and the same sample provided the 20 T cell receptor beta chains below, sequenced in a study of cytomegalovirus exposure and HLA in healthy donors. Libraries were prepared by immunoSEQ multiplex PCR; TCRdb keeps only in-frame clonotypes and omits some of them. The table has some 180,000 clones, roughly 81% seen once. Source material: PBMCs. The receptor source for this set is a woman aged 25 to 45 in good health and CMV-seronegative.

The rearrangement uses TRBV28 and TRBJ1-2, with D hard to call. With 8 bases removed from V and 5 bases from J, the gap between germline ends came to 15 bases. This CDR3 is 13 amino acids long. CDR1 and CDR2 from the germline V gene are MDHEN and SYDVKM. The CDR3, as DNA: TGTGCCAGCCGAGAACGTAGATCGTATGGCTACACCTTC. Encoded protein: CASRERRSYGYTF.

This clone occurred a few times. The chain has TRBV6-1 and TRBJ1-1, with D unresolved. V was cut by 4 bases and J by 6 bases, with 18 bases left in between. The CDR3 consists of 15 residues. From germline, CDR1 is MNHNS and CDR2 SASEGT. The CDR3 DNA reads as TGTGCCAGCAGTGCTCGCTTTCGGGGAAGGCCTGAAGCTTTCTTT. Encoded protein: CASSARFRGRPEAFF.

This clone was recorded only once. V is TRBV7-8 and J is TRBJ2-1; TRBD2 aligns across 7 bases. The germline V gene has CDR1 SGHVS and CDR2 FQNEAQ. CDR3 size: 15 residues. The V and J ends lost 1 base and 5 bases, in that order; junction bases with no gene match: 5. The CDR3 sequence: CASSLGLAAHNEQFF. CDR3 in DNA: TGTGCCAGCAGCTTAGGGCTAGCGGCACACAATGAGCAGTTCTTC.

The V call is TRBV18, the J call TRBJ1-1, with 11 positions matching TRBD1. The V gene's germline CDR1 is KGHSH and CDR2 LQKENI. V lost 6 bases, J lost 10 bases, and 7 bases stayed unmatched. The CDR3 runs to 13 residues. CDR3 region: CASSGDRGMLAFF. Written as DNA, the CDR3 is TGTGCCAGCTCCGGGGACAGGGGGATGTTAGCTTTCTTT.

V is TRBV27 and J is TRBJ2-7, with a weak D call TRBD1 (7 bases). This CDR3 is 15 amino acids long. V shed 3 bases and J shed 6 bases, with 18 bases lying between them. CDR1 and CDR2 (germline): MNHEY, SMNVEV (reference sequence). The chain's CDR3 is CASSLYTGEVVEQYF. In DNA form, the CDR3 reads TGTGCCAGCAGTTTGTATACAGGGGAGGTAGTCGAGCAGTACTTC.

V gene TRBV18 combines with J gene TRBJ2-1, with TRBD2 matching over 11 bases. Trimming cost V 2 bases and J 7 bases; bases outside gene matches: 4. The CDR3 is 15 amino acids. Germline V lookup: CDR1 KGHSH, CDR2 LQKENI. The CDR3 loop is CASSPFVAGGNEQFF. For the CDR3, the DNA is TGTGCCAGCTCACCATTCGTAGCGGGAGGGAATGAGCAGTTCTTC.

The chain joins TRBV6-5 to TRBJ2-3; D is perhaps TRBD1 (5 bases). Trimming removed 5 bases from V and 1 base from J, with 10 bases in between. Germline V CDR1 and CDR2: MNHEY, SVGAGI. The CDR3 extends over 14 amino acids. The CDR3 reads CASSHPTGTDTQYF. CDR3 coding DNA: TGTGCCAGCAGTCACCCGACAGGCACAGATACGCAGTATTTT.

This clone was observed a single time. J is TRBJ2-1 and V is TRBV2, with TRBD1 as a possible D gene (6 bases). In germline, CDR1 is SNHLY, CDR2 FYNNEI. CDR3 length equals 14 residues. The V end was cut by 5 bases, the J end by 5 bases, with 13 bases between. The CDR3 DNA follows: TGTGCCAGCAGTTCGCGCAGGGACAACAATGAGCAGTTCTTC. This sequence encodes CASSSRRDNNEQFF.

The chain uses TRBV28 and TRBJ1-2, with 9 nucleotides matching TRBD1. CDR3 length: 14 amino acids. With 5 bases clipped from V and 6 bases from J, the junction kept 7 bases outside the gene matches. Germline-derived CDR1 and CDR2 are MDHEN and SYDVKM. CDR3 protein: CASSPTGQGNGYTF. In nucleotides, the CDR3 is TGTGCCAGCAGTCCGACGGGACAGGGCAATGGCTACACCTTC.

The J gene is TRBJ1-2, the V gene TRBV4-1, with D uncertain. The CDR3 spans 13 residues. Trimming took off 0 bases at V and 8 bases at J, with 10 bases between the two ends. Germline-derived CDR1 and CDR2 are MGHRA and YSYEKL. CDR3: CASSQERGLGYTF. Here the CDR3 DNA reads TGCGCCAGCAGCCAAGAAAGAGGGTTGGGCTACACCTTC.

The DNA for the CDR3 is TGTGCCAGCAGCACCGGCGGGGGTAACACAGATACGCAGTATTTT. Translated, it gives CASSTGGGNTDTQYF. The chain has TRBV9 and TRBJ2-3, with TRBD2 matching 7 bases. The CDR3 extends over 15 amino acids. The junction had 7 bases not matched to a gene; V was cut back by 4 bases and J by 2 bases. CDR1 is SGDLS and CDR2 is YYNGEE in the germline V gene.

This chain uses TRBV5-1 with TRBJ1-2, with TRBD1 identical over 9 bases. This CDR3 region has 15 residues. Germline trimming cut 1 base from V and 3 bases from J; bases unmatched to any gene: 4. Germline assignment: CDR1 SGHRS and CDR2 YFSETQ. This chain's CDR3 is CASSLLGQGDYGYTF. The DNA of the CDR3 is TGCGCCAGCAGCTTGTTGGGACAGGGTGACTATGGCTACACCTTC.

V gene TRBV30 combines with J gene TRBJ2-3; the D is unclear. With 1 base removed from V and 6 bases from J, the gap between germline ends came to 14 bases. Germline CDR1 is GTSNPN and CDR2 is SVGIG (reference sequence). There are 14 residues in the CDR3. This CDR3 is CAWSEPGPLDTQYF. DNA of the CDR3: TGTGCCTGGAGTGAGCCAGGTCCGCTGGATACGCAGTATTTT.

The rearrangement uses TRBV19 and TRBJ1-3, with 8 bases lining up with TRBD1. CDR1 is LNHDA and CDR2 is SQIVND in the germline V gene (reference sequence). V was clipped by 5 bases and J by 3 bases; unmatched bases: 9. The CDR3 consists of 16 residues. The CDR3 DNA reads as TGTGCCAGTAGTCCGCTCAGGGGGCATAGTGGAAACACCATATATTTT. Translation: CASSPLRGHSGNTIYF.

The chain combines TRBV5-1 with TRBJ2-2; D unresolved. Germline-derived CDR1 and CDR2 are SGHRS and YFSETQ. The CDR3 is 15 amino acids. Trimming shortened V by 4 bases and J by 0 bases, and 10 bases separated the two germline ends. The CDR3 DNA reads as TGCGCCAGCAGCAGTACAAACGCGAACACCGGGGAGCTGTTTTTT. Translation: CASSSTNANTGELFF.

The chain has TRBV19 and TRBJ2-7, with 8 bases fitting TRBD2. The germline V gene has CDR1 LNHDA and CDR2 SQIVND (reference sequence). The CDR3 is 15 amino acids. The V gene end was trimmed by 3 bases and the J gene end by 3 bases; junction bases not matched to a gene: 7. DNA for the CDR3: TGTGCCAGTAGTATTAAACCGGGGGGGATCTACGAGCAGTACTTC. Amino acids: CASSIKPGGIYEQYF.

This sequence joins TRBV7-9 and TRBJ2-6; the match to TRBD1 covers 8 bases. V lost 5 bases, J lost 0 bases, and 12 bases stayed unmatched. CDR1 and CDR2 (germline): SEHNR, FQNEAQ (reference sequence). CDR3 length equals 19 residues. The CDR3 DNA reads TGTGCCAGCAGCCCAGAGGCGGGACAGGCGCACTCTGGGGCCAACGTCCTGACTTTC. Translating gives CASSPEAGQAHSGANVLTF.

The chain recombines TRBV2 with TRBJ1-1, with unresolved D. The CDR3 is 11 residues long. Germline V CDR1 and CDR2: SNHLY, FYNNEI. V was pared by 7 bases and J by 8 bases, with 11 bases between. CDR3 in amino acids: CASNEGWEAFF. The CDR3 DNA follows: TGTGCCAGCAACGAGGGCTGGGAAGCTTTCTTT.

This rearrangement joins TRBV30 to TRBJ1-6; no clear D gene. The germline V gene has CDR1 GTSNPN and CDR2 SVGIG (reference sequence). Trimming removed 5 bases from V and 7 bases from J, with 9 bases in between. The length of the CDR3 is 12 residues. The CDR3 DNA follows: TGTGCCTGGGCCCTGAGGAATTCACCCCTCCACTTT. As protein: CAWALRNSPLHF.

The chain has TRBV4-1 and TRBJ2-2, with a weak D call TRBD1 (5 bases). The CDR3 extends over 13 amino acids. CDR1 MGHRA and CDR2 YSYEKL come from the germline V gene. V was cut by 1 base and J by 14 bases, with 14 bases left in between. CDR3 coding DNA: TGCGCCAGCAGCCAAGTAGGGGCCAGAGGTCTGTTTTTT. It yields the protein CASSQVGARGLFF.